The 27 T cell receptor beta chains below come from one sample, sequenced in a study of vaccination effects on CD4 cells after COVID-19. TCRdb's copy holds only in-frame clones and misses some; the assay was immunoSEQ multiplex PCR. Among about 61,000 clones, roughly four fifths were seen once, and the ten largest hold 2% to 2.5%. The antigens these receptors bind are not known. Under the ViraFEST assay, PBMC were stimulated with viral peptide pools so that antigen-specific CD4+ T cells expanded. Sequencing was performed afterwards. Following culture for around 10 days, CD4+ T cells were isolated. Material: CD4+ T cells from PBMCs cultured with HCoV-229E spike peptides, obtained before COVID-19 vaccination. These receptor sequences come from a human donor who received a COVID-19 vaccine.

The chain combines TRBV5-8 with TRBJ2-7, with D uncertain. Germline V gene data show CDR1 as SGHTS and CDR2 as YDEGEE. CDR3 length: 12 residues. Deletions cut 2 bases from V and 3 bases from J, with 6 bases between. DNA for the CDR3: TGTGCCAGCAGCTTCAGGTACTACGAGCAGTACGTC. Translation: CASSFRYYEQYV.

The rearrangement uses TRBV5-6 and TRBJ2-6; weak D call: TRBD1 (6 bases). The CDR3 spans 16 residues. With 4 bases removed from V and 4 bases from J, the gap between germline ends came to 15 bases. CDR1 and CDR2 (germline): SGHDT, YYEEEE. CDR3 loop: CASSASTGSGANVLTF. CDR3 coding DNA: TGTGCCAGCAGCGCTTCCACAGGGTCAGGGGCCAACGTCCTGACTTTC.

The chain has TRBV21-1 and TRBJ2-7; the D call TRBD2 from the table was never checked on the DNA. TRBV21-1 is a known pseudogene. This CDR3 has 16 amino acids. CDR3 loop: CASSKERTRRDGEQYV. The CDR3 DNA reads TGTGCCAGCAGCAAAGAACGGACAAGGCGGGACGGCGAGCAGTACGTC.

This clone occurred a few times. The rearrangement uses TRBV5-4 and TRBJ1-1; no reliable D call. CDR1 SGHNT and CDR2 YYREEE come from the germline V gene (reference sequence). This CDR3 is built from 12 residues. Between the trimmed V and J ends, which lost 5 bases and 5 bases, there was a span of 10 bases. The CDR3 region has the DNA TGTGCCAGCAGTTGGGATGGTACTGAAGCTTTCTTT. Its protein product is CASSWDGTEAFF. The whole variable domain, filled in from reference TRBV5-4 and TRBJ1-1, reads ETGVTQSPTHLIKTRGQQVTLRCSSQSGHNTVSWYQQALGQGPQFIFQYYREEENGRGNFPPRFSGLQFPNYSSELNVNALELDDSALYLCASSWDGTEAFFGQGTRLTVV.

This clone was found once. The V gene is TRBV7-2, the J gene TRBJ2-5; D is possibly TRBD1 (6 bases). Germline V gene lookup returns CDR1 SGHTA and CDR2 FQGNSA. The CDR3 is made up of 13 amino acids. V shed 5 bases and J shed 1 base, with 8 bases lying between them. The CDR3 region is CASSQGSQETQYF. For the CDR3, the DNA is TGTGCCAGCAGCCAGGGGTCCCAAGAGACCCAGTACTTC.

The chain employs TRBV6-4 and TRBJ2-3; maybe TRBD2 (6 bases). Trimming took off 2 bases at V and 2 bases at J, with 17 bases between the two ends. From germline, CDR1 is MRHNA and CDR2 SNTAGT. The CDR3 is 17 residues long. CDR3 nucleotides: TGTGCCAGCAGTGACAGACTCAAGCGGGCCACCACAGATACGCAGTATTTT. Translation gives CASSDRLKRATTDTQYF.

The chain carries TRBV28 and TRBJ2-4; no definite D call. V was clipped by 6 bases and J by 9 bases, with 12 bases between them. This CDR3 region has 12 residues. In germline, CDR1 is MDHEN, CDR2 SYDVKM. In DNA, the CDR3 is TGTGCCAGCAGGTCGACCCGAGGCATTCAGTACTTC. It yields the protein CASRSTRGIQYF.

This sequence joins TRBV18 and TRBJ2-7; D is uncertain. This CDR3 contains 14 residues. V was shortened by 2 bases and J by 5 bases, with 13 bases between the two germline ends. The germline CDR1 and CDR2 sequences are KGHSH and LQKENI. The CDR3 reads CASSPYDTGHEQYV. The DNA for the CDR3 is TGTGCCAGCTCACCATACGACACGGGCCACGAGCAGTACGTC.

This clone was detected only a few times. This chain links TRBV12-3 or TRBV12-4 with TRBJ2-2, with D unclear. There are 13 residues in the CDR3. Trimming took off 5 bases at V and 6 bases at J, with 10 bases between the two ends. This CDR3 reads CASSKGMPGELFF. CDR3 DNA sequence: TGTGCCAGCAGTAAAGGGATGCCCGGGGAGCTGTTTTTT.

This chain connects TRBV29-1 to TRBJ1-2; the D gene is possibly TRBD1 (6 bases). Trimming left V 7 bases short and J 4 bases short, with 22 bases between. CDR3 length: 15 residues. The germline V gene has CDR1 SQVTM and CDR2 ANQGSEA. DNA of the CDR3: TGCAGCGCCCGGGACACTGGGTTGTGGACCTATGGCTACACCTTC. Its translation: CSARDTGLWTYGYTF.

J is TRBJ2-5 and V is TRBV2; 11 bases are shared with TRBD2. This CDR3 comprises 14 residues. Trimming cost V 6 bases and J 3 bases; bases outside gene matches: 3. Germline V gene lookup returns CDR1 SNHLY and CDR2 FYNNEI. Here the CDR3 DNA reads TGTGCCAGCAGGGGGACTAGCGGTGAAGAGACCCAGTACTTC. It encodes CASRGTSGEETQYF.

The chain is built from TRBV5-1 and TRBJ2-5; D may correspond to TRBD1 or TRBD2 (5 bases each). Per the germline V gene, CDR1 is SGHRS and CDR2 is YFSETQ. V was pared by 0 bases and J by 5 bases, with 11 bases between. The CDR3 consists of 14 residues. CDR3 bases: TGCGCCAGCAGCTTGGGAGGGGTGGAGGAGACCCAGTACTTC. Its protein product is CASSLGGVEETQYF. Complete variable domain (other parts from reference TRBV5-1 and TRBJ2-5): KAGVTQTPRYLIKTRGQQVTLSCSPISGHRSVSWYQQTPGQGLQFLFEYFSETQRNKGNFPGRFSGRQFSNSRSEMNVSTLELGDSALYLCASSLGGVEETQYFGPGTRLLVL.

This chain connects TRBV2 to TRBJ2-4; TRBD2 agrees at 7 bases. This CDR3 comprises 13 residues. V shed 4 bases, J shed 8 bases, and the junction held 5 bases outside the gene matches. Germline CDR1 reads SNHLY; CDR2 reads FYNNEI. In DNA form, the CDR3 reads TGTGCCAGCAGTGTGGGACTACAGGACATTCAGTACTTC. This gives the protein CASSVGLQDIQYF.

This clone was counted once. The chain carries TRBV19 and TRBJ2-5; D remains ambiguous. The germline gives CDR1 LNHDA, CDR2 SQIVND (reference sequence). V was trimmed by 5 bases and J by 5 bases, leaving 18 bases between them. The CDR3 sequence is 15 residues long. This CDR3 reads CASSARRMGWETQYF. CDR3 coding DNA: TGTGCCAGTAGTGCCCGCCGGATGGGTTGGGAGACCCAGTACTTC.

The gene calls are TRBV7-2 and TRBJ2-1; D unclear. This CDR3 is built from 13 residues. Per germline, CDR1 SGHTA and CDR2 FQGNSA. With 4 bases removed from V and 0 bases from J, the gap between germline ends came to 4 bases. The CDR3 sequence: CASSSSSYNEQFF. CDR3 bases: TGTGCCAGCAGCTCCTCCTCCTACAATGAGCAGTTCTTC.

The V gene is TRBV11-2, the J gene TRBJ2-1, with TRBD2 identical over 9 bases. Germline V gene data show CDR1 as SGHAT and CDR2 as FQNNGV. The trim removed 5 bases at V and 15 bases at J, leaving 5 bases unmatched. The CDR3 runs 11 residues. The CDR3 region is CASSKRGALFF. In nucleotides, the CDR3 is TGTGCCAGCAGCAAGCGGGGGGCCCTGTTCTTC. The variable domain in full, completed from reference TRBV11-2 and TRBJ2-1, reads EAGVAQSPRYKIIEKRQSVAFWCNPISGHATLYWYQQILGQGPKLLIQFQNNGVVDDSQLPKDRFSAERLKGVDSTLKIQPAKLEDSAVYLCASSKRGALFFGPGTRLTVL.

A few counts support this clone. The V and J genes are TRBV29-1 and TRBJ1-1; the D gene is possibly TRBD1 (6 bases). The CDR3 is 12 residues long. V was trimmed by 4 bases and J by 4 bases, leaving 10 bases between them. The V gene's germline CDR1 is SQVTM and CDR2 ANQGSEA. The CDR3 protein is CSVVRGSTEAFF. The CDR3 nucleotides are TGCAGCGTTGTAAGGGGGAGCACTGAAGCTTTCTTT.

This chain connects TRBV5-6 to TRBJ1-5; D not resolved. V lost 2 bases to trimming and J lost 1 base, with 7 bases between them. Germline V CDR1 and CDR2: SGHDT, YYEEEE. The CDR3 spans 14 residues. CDR3 DNA: TGTGCCAGCAGCTTCTTGGAGAGCAATCAGCCCCAGCATTTT. This sequence encodes CASSFLESNQPQHF.

The J gene is TRBJ2-7, the V gene TRBV18; TRBD1 matches at 10 bases. The germline V gene encodes CDR1 KGHSH and CDR2 LQKENI. CDR3 size: 15 residues. Trimming cost V 6 bases and J 4 bases; bases outside gene matches: 9. The CDR3 here is CASSFSGQGLYEQYV. In nucleotides, the CDR3 is TGTGCCAGCTCTTTTTCGGGACAGGGGCTATACGAGCAGTACGTC.

The J gene is TRBJ2-3, the V gene TRBV5-1, with 10 positions matching TRBD1. Per the germline V gene, CDR1 is SGHRS and CDR2 is YFSETQ. CDR3 length: 14 amino acids. The junction had 5 bases not matched to a gene; V was cut back by 4 bases and J by 6 bases. The CDR3 reads CASSRDRGPDTQYF. The DNA of the CDR3 is TGCGCCAGCAGCCGGGACAGGGGACCGGATACGCAGTATTTT.

This chain uses TRBV2 with TRBJ2-3; 13 bases map to TRBD2. Trimming took 6 bases from V and 4 from J; bases not matched to a gene: 7. CDR3 length equals 16 residues. Germline V gene lookup returns CDR1 SNHLY and CDR2 FYNNEI. The CDR3 region is CASRGTSGDDADTQYF. In DNA, the CDR3 is TGTGCCAGCAGAGGGACTAGCGGGGATGATGCAGATACGCAGTATTTT.

This chain uses TRBV19 with TRBJ2-5; D gene uncertain. This CDR3 contains 13 residues. V was clipped by 4 bases and J by 9 bases, with 15 bases between them. Germline V CDR1 and CDR2: LNHDA, SQIVND (reference sequence). The chain's CDR3 is CASSTHTAGAQYF. CDR3 in DNA: TGTGCCAGTAGTACCCACACGGCTGGGGCCCAGTACTTC.

V gene TRBV5-1 combines with J gene TRBJ1-3; no reliable D call. Germline V lookup: CDR1 SGHRS, CDR2 YFSETQ. This CDR3 contains 15 residues. V was pared by 4 bases and J by 1 base, with 12 bases between. CDR3 in DNA: TGCGCCAGCAGCCCACGGGAGTTTTCTGGAAACACCATATATTTT. Its translation: CASSPREFSGNTIYF.

This clone showed up just once. This chain uses TRBV19 with TRBJ1-4; TRBD1 agrees at 8 bases. The V segment lost 5 bases and the J segment 7 bases; nucleotides outside the gene matches: 6. This CDR3 has 14 residues. In germline, CDR1 is LNHDA, CDR2 SQIVND (reference sequence). Here the CDR3 DNA reads TGTGCCAGTAGTCCCAGGGGGCTGGTTGAAAAACTGTTTTTT. It translates to CASSPRGLVEKLFF.

The chain carries TRBV5-1 and TRBJ2-2, with D maybe TRBD2 (6 bases). Germline lookup yields CDR1 SGHRS and CDR2 YFSETQ. The CDR3 consists of 16 residues. V shed 0 bases and J shed 0 bases, with 9 bases lying between them. In DNA, the CDR3 is TGCGCCAGCAGCTTGGATCCGGGGGCGAACACCGGGGAGCTGTTTTTT. It translates to CASSLDPGANTGELFF.

The chain carries TRBV3-1 (or the pseudogene TRBV3-2) and TRBJ2-7; D ambiguous. Germline lookup yields CDR1 LGHDT and CDR2 YNNKEL (reference sequence). The CDR3 has 13 amino acids. V gave up 3 bases and J gave up 3 bases, with 9 bases separating them. The CDR3 reads CASSHGTNYEQYV. CDR3 nucleotides: TGTGCCAGCAGCCACGGCACCAACTACGAGCAGTACGTC.

This clone was seen a single time. The V call is TRBV6-6, the J call TRBJ2-1; D may be TRBD2 (6 bases). The CDR3 is 14 amino acids. Germline V gene sequence: CDR1 MNHNY, CDR2 SVGAGI (reference sequence). V shed 2 bases and J shed 5 bases, with 10 bases lying between them. CDR3 residues: CASSYPEGNNEQFF. As DNA, the CDR3 is TGTGCCAGCAGTTACCCGGAGGGCAACAATGAGCAGTTCTTC.